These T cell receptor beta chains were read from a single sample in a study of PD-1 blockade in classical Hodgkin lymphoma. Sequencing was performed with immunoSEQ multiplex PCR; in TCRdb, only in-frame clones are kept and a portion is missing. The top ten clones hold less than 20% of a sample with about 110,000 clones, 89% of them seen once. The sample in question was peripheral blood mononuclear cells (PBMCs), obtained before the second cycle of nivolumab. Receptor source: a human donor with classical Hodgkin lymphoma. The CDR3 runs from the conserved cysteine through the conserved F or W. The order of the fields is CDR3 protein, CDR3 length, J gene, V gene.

CDR3 protein: CASGVPQPQHF; CDR3 length: 11; J gene: TRBJ1-5; V gene: TRBV6-6
CDR3 protein: CAWSVQGLRRYNEQFF; CDR3 length: 16; J gene: TRBJ2-1; V gene: TRBV30
CDR3 protein: CASSADRSDRGYTF; CDR3 length: 14; J gene: TRBJ1-2; V gene: TRBV2
CDR3 protein: CASSTGLGLAAYNEQFF; CDR3 length: 17; J gene: TRBJ2-1; V gene: TRBV19
CDR3 protein: CASSQEERGNTIYF; CDR3 length: 14; J gene: TRBJ1-3; V gene: TRBV4-3
CDR3 protein: CAWSQQGYEQYF; CDR3 length: 12; J gene: TRBJ2-7; V gene: TRBV30
CDR3 protein: CAWATGLGYEQYF; CDR3 length: 13; J gene: TRBJ2-7; V gene: TRBV30
CDR3 protein: CASSYSSGQGVHF; CDR3 length: 13; J gene: TRBJ1-5; V gene: TRBV6-5
CDR3 protein: CASSMTGAGMAPQHF; CDR3 length: 15; J gene: TRBJ1-5; V gene: TRBV6-5
CDR3 protein: CASSSFSGNTIYF; CDR3 length: 13; J gene: TRBJ1-3; V gene: TRBV6-6
CDR3 protein: CASSHYRGLGETQYF; CDR3 length: 15; J gene: TRBJ2-5; V gene: TRBV14